These 28 T cell receptor beta chains were sequenced from one sample in a study of T cells in Graves' hyperthyroidism and ophthalmopathy. Authors of the study amplified TCR beta CDR3 regions from RNA transcripts. With the HTBI primer set, the TCR CDR3 went through a first round of RT-PCR. MiXCR, run by TCRdb on the multiplex PCR reads, gives a single entry per CDR3 protein. The table has around 580,000 distinct CDR3 sequences, 16% seen once; the top ten hold around a sixth. Source material: blood. All receptors come from a young woman with Graves' hyperthyroidism.

About this clonotype itself: One junction end does not reproduce the germline sequence, and a read error may be involved. The rearrangement uses TRBV18 and TRBJ2-1; D is tentatively TRBD1 or TRBD2 (5 bases each). CDR3 length: 16 amino acids. Germline V gives CDR1 KGHSH, CDR2 LQKENI. The CDR3 reads CASPPLGELLHNEQFF. The CDR3 DNA reads as TGTGCCAGCCCACCACTAGGGGAGCTCCTGCACAATGAGCAGTTCTTC.

This clonotype has ten or more counts. The chain employs TRBV5-1 and TRBJ1-1; D is uncertain. This CDR3 is 13 amino acids long. The germline V gene encodes CDR1 SGHRS and CDR2 YFSETQ. V lost 4 bases, J lost 1 base, and 8 bases lay in between. The CDR3 region is CASSQTPNTEAFF. CDR3 in DNA: TGCGCCAGCAGCCAGACACCGAACACTGAAGCTTTCTTT. Filled out from reference TRBV5-1 and TRBJ1-1, the complete variable domain reads KAGVTQTPRYLIKTRGQQVTLSCSPISGHRSVSWYQQTPGQGLQFLFEYFSETQRNKGNFPGRFSGRQFSNSRSEMNVSTLELGDSALYLCASSQTPNTEAFFGQGTRLTVV.

This clonotype appeared many times. This chain links TRBV5-4 with TRBJ2-7; D uncertain. The CDR3 length is 14 residues. Between the trimmed V and J ends, which lost 0 bases and 0 bases, there was a span of 7 bases. Germline CDR1 is SGHNT and CDR2 is YYREEE (reference sequence). The CDR3 is CASSLEAGSYEQYF. CDR3 coding DNA: TGTGCCAGCAGCTTGGAGGCAGGCTCCTACGAGCAGTACTTC.

This clonotype was seen repeatedly, ten times or more. V usage is TRBV7-9 and J usage is TRBJ2-7, with 11 bases fitting TRBD2. V shed 4 bases, J shed 3 bases, and the junction held 11 bases outside the gene matches. The CDR3 runs to 17 residues. Per the germline V gene, CDR1 is SEHNR and CDR2 is FQNEAQ (reference sequence). The CDR3 DNA reads as TGTGCCAGCAGCTCATCCACGGGACTAGCGGCTAGCTACGAGCAGTACTTC. It specifies CASSSSTGLAASYEQYF.

The rearrangement links TRBV19 to TRBJ2-1; the D is unclear. Per the germline V gene, CDR1 is LNHDA and CDR2 is SQIVND (reference sequence). Trimming pared 1 base from V and 9 bases from J, leaving 4 bases between. The CDR3 sequence is 11 residues long. For the CDR3, the DNA is TGTGCCAGTAGTATAGGAGCTGAGCAGTTCTTC. Translated, it gives CASSIGAEQFF. The full variable domain, completed using reference TRBV19 and TRBJ2-1, is DGGITQSPKYLFRKEGQNVTLSCEQNLNHDAMYWYRQDPGQGLRLIYYSQIVNDFQKGDIAEGYSVSREKKESFPLTVTSAQKNPTAFYLCASSIGAEQFFGPGTRLTVL.

Notes on this clonotype: This may be a read error: a much more frequent sequence differs by one nucleotide. The V gene is TRBV15, the J gene TRBJ2-7, with 7 bases identical to TRBD2. Germline V gene lookup returns CDR1 LNHNV and CDR2 YYDKDF (reference sequence). V shed 1 base and J 6 bases; nucleotides not matched to a gene: 6. The CDR3 runs to 14 residues. The CDR3 coding sequence is TGTGCCACCAGCAGAGTTAGCGGGCTAAGCGAGCAGTACTTC. Translation gives CATSRVSGLSEQYF.

This clonotype was recorded many times. The rearrangement links TRBV6-2 or TRBV6-3 to TRBJ1-1, with 8 bases fitting TRBD1. The CDR3 consists of 13 residues. Losses at the gene ends were 6 bases for V and 11 bases for J; bases not matched to a gene: 11. Germline V CDR1 and CDR2: MNHEY, SVGEGT. The CDR3 is CASRHGQGGFAFF. The CDR3 DNA reads as TGTGCCAGCAGACACGGACAGGGCGGTTTTGCTTTCTTT.

The rearrangement uses TRBV6-1 and TRBJ1-2; TRBD1 is a possible D gene (6 bases). The CDR3 consists of 15 residues. In germline, CDR1 is MNHNS, CDR2 SASEGT. Trimming removed 6 bases from V and 5 bases from J, with 19 bases in between. CDR3 amino acids: CASSTGTTPGYGYTF. CDR3 in DNA: TGTGCCAGCAGCACCGGGACAACCCCGGGGTATGGCTACACCTTC.

The V gene is TRBV24-1, the J gene TRBJ2-3; no firm D call. The length of the CDR3 is 15 residues. Germline CDR1 is KGHDR and CDR2 is SFDVKD. V lost 5 bases to trimming and J lost 2 bases, with 13 bases between them. CDR3 loop: CATSGPRYNTDTQYF. CDR3 DNA: TGTGCCACCAGTGGCCCCCGTTATAACACAGATACGCAGTATTTT.

This chain uses TRBV20-1 with TRBJ2-7, with 7 bases aligning to TRBD2. V lost 2 bases and J lost 1; bases outside the gene matches: 11. This CDR3 is 16 amino acids long. The germline gives CDR1 DFQATT, CDR2 SNEGSKA (reference sequence). The CDR3 coding sequence is TGCAGTGCTAGATTCCCGGGACTACCAAAGTCCTACGAGCAGTACTTC. It encodes CSARFPGLPKSYEQYF.

This clonotype was found many times. V and J are TRBV20-1 and TRBJ2-1; 7 positions agree with TRBD2. Germline CDR1 reads DFQATT; CDR2 reads SNEGSKA (reference sequence). The CDR3 is 14 residues long. V lost 5 bases, J lost 0 bases, and 4 bases stayed unmatched. CDR3 residues: CSAVAGSSYNEQFF. CDR3 DNA sequence: TGCAGTGCTGTAGCGGGTAGCTCCTACAATGAGCAGTTCTTC.

In the case of this clonotype: A clone one base away is much larger, so this may be a read error. The gene calls are TRBV11-3 and TRBJ1-5, with D unresolved. The CDR3 length is 12 residues. Per the germline V gene, CDR1 is SGHNT and CDR2 is YENEEA. This CDR3 reads CASSLASQPQQF. CDR3 bases: TGTGCCAGCAGCTTAGCATCTCAGCCCCAGCAGTTT.

This clonotype has ten or more counts. CDR3 sequence: CASSLALGSWAGELFF. CDR3 in DNA: TGTGCCAGCAGCTTAGCTTTAGGGAGTTGGGCCGGGGAGCTGTTTTTT. The rearrangement joins TRBV11-2 to TRBJ2-2; D possibly corresponds to TRBD2 (5 bases). Germline V gene lookup returns CDR1 SGHAT and CDR2 FQNNGV. The V gene lost 1 base and the J gene lost 6 bases, with 15 bases spanning the gap. The CDR3 length is 16 residues. The whole variable domain, remainder taken from reference TRBV11-2 and TRBJ2-2, is EAGVAQSPRYKIIEKRQSVAFWCNPISGHATLYWYQQILGQGPKLLIQFQNNGVVDDSQLPKDRFSAERLKGVDSTLKIQPAKLEDSAVYLCASSLALGSWAGELFFGEGSRLTVL.

The chain employs TRBV12-3 or TRBV12-4 and TRBJ1-5, with a weak D call TRBD1 (5 bases). The CDR3 contains 13 residues. V lost 2 bases and J 10 bases, leaving 12 bases between the germline ends. CDR3 coding DNA: TGTGCCAGCAGTTTAATCCCAGGGAAACCCCAGCATTTT. This translates into CASSLIPGKPQHF.

This clonotype was observed many times. The chain links TRBV18 to TRBJ2-5; D is undetermined. The V and J ends lost 2 bases and 4 bases respectively, with 5 bases between them. CDR1 KGHSH and CDR2 LQKENI come from the germline V gene. The CDR3 totals 12 residues. The chain's CDR3 is CASSPNGETQYF. In DNA, the CDR3 is TGTGCCAGCTCACCAAACGGAGAGACCCAGTACTTC. Variable domain in full (rest from reference TRBV18 and TRBJ2-5): NAGVMQNPRHLVRRRGQEARLRCSPMKGHSHVYWYRQLPEEGLKFMVYLQKENIIDESGMPKERFSAEFPKEGPSILRIQQVVRGDSAAYFCASSPNGETQYFGPGTRLLVL.

Only a few counts were recorded for this clonotype. An end of the junction does not agree with germline; a read error may underlie this. The chain is built from TRBV5-1 and TRBJ2-1, with a weak D call TRBD2 (6 bases). Germline lookup yields CDR1 SGHRS and CDR2 YFSETQ. The CDR3 spans 14 residues. The CDR3 nucleotides read TGCGCCAGCAGTTTGGAGGGGCTTCCCAATGAGCAGTTCTTC. As protein: CASSLEGLPNEQFF.

The table lists this clonotype with many counts. This chain links TRBV15 with TRBJ2-7; D not resolved. The CDR3 is 14 amino acids. The V end was cut by 2 bases, the J end by 5 bases, with 13 bases between. Germline V gene sequence: CDR1 LNHNV, CDR2 YYDKDF (reference sequence). CDR3 DNA sequence: TGTGCCACCAGCAGACCGCGACAAGCCGACGAGCAGTACTTC. Its translation: CATSRPRQADEQYF.

This clonotype has only a few counts. The V and J genes are TRBV6-1 and TRBJ1-1; 7 bases fit TRBD1. V was pared by 7 bases and J by 1 base, with 15 bases of the junction left unmatched. There are 17 residues in the CDR3. Germline V gives CDR1 MNHNS, CDR2 SASEGT. In nucleotides, the CDR3 is TGTGCCAGCAATACCGACAGGGATGATATATCGAACACTGAAGCTTTCTTT. It codes for CASNTDRDDISNTEAFF.

This clonotype has at least ten counts. The chain combines TRBV20-1 with TRBJ2-5; maybe TRBD2 (6 bases). The CDR3 runs to 13 residues. Germline CDR1 DFQATT, CDR2 SNEGSKA (reference sequence). The V end lost 6 bases, the J end lost 3 bases, and 14 bases lay between the germline ends. The CDR3 DNA is TGCAGTGCACCTCGGAGGGTCGAAGAGACCCAGTACTTC. Its protein is CSAPRRVEETQYF.

V usage is TRBV20-1 and J usage is TRBJ2-5; perhaps TRBD2 as D (6 bases). The CDR3 length is 13 residues. V was clipped by 3 bases and J by 2 bases, with 10 bases between them. Germline values: CDR1 DFQATT, CDR2 SNEGSKA (reference sequence). This chain's CDR3 is CSARGGKQETQYF. CDR3 nucleotides: TGCAGTGCTAGGGGCGGGAAGCAAGAGACCCAGTACTTC.

This clonotype was detected many times. The V call is TRBV29-1, the J call TRBJ2-7, with 7 bases that match TRBD1. This CDR3 comprises 13 residues. CDR1 and CDR2 (germline): SQVTM, ANQGSEA. Unmatched junction bases numbered 7, after V lost 4 bases and J lost 4 bases. The CDR3, as DNA: TGCAGCGTTGGCACAGGGGAGCCATACGAGCAGTACTTC. Its translation: CSVGTGEPYEQYF.

This clonotype was detected only a few times. The CDR3 nucleotides read TGCGCCAGCAGACAGGGCCTCGGGGGCTACACCTTC. This sequence encodes CASRQGLGGYTF. The J gene is TRBJ1-2, the V gene TRBV5-1, with D possibly TRBD1 on 6 matching bases. The CDR3 loop spans 12 amino acids. Germline values: CDR1 SGHRS, CDR2 YFSETQ. With 5 bases removed from V and 8 bases from J, the gap between germline ends came to 13 bases.

This sequence joins TRBV10-3 and TRBJ2-1; 7 positions agree with TRBD1. V gave up 5 bases and J gave up 0 bases; unmatched junction bases: 7. Germline loops: CDR1 ENHRY, CDR2 SYGVKD. The CDR3 covers 16 residues. DNA of the CDR3: TGTGCCATCAGTCCTAGACAGGGTATCTCCTACAATGAGCAGTTCTTC. Translating it yields CAISPRQGISYNEQFF.

A few counts support this clonotype. V usage is TRBV18 and J usage is TRBJ2-4, with 8 nucleotides matching TRBD1. V lost 6 bases, J lost 8 bases, and 12 bases stayed unmatched. The germline gives CDR1 KGHSH, CDR2 LQKENI. The CDR3 consists of 15 residues. The CDR3 protein is CASSQDRALSHIQYF. CDR3 DNA sequence: TGTGCCAGCTCCCAGGACAGGGCCCTGAGCCACATTCAGTACTTC.

This clonotype was observed many times. The rearrangement uses TRBV18 and TRBJ2-7; D gene unclear. V was shortened by 6 bases and J by 0 bases, with 9 bases between the two germline ends. Per the germline V gene, CDR1 is KGHSH and CDR2 is LQKENI. The CDR3 is 13 residues long. CDR3 loop: CASSPGNSYEQYF. The CDR3 nucleotides are TGTGCCAGCTCCCCGGGTAACTCCTACGAGCAGTACTTC.

This clonotype was detected a few times. A much larger clone differs from this one at a single base, so this may be a read error. J is TRBJ2-3 and V is TRBV30, with D hard to call. This CDR3 is built from 12 residues. CDR1 GTSNPN and CDR2 SVGIG come from the germline V gene (reference sequence). The germline V and J ends were trimmed by 0 bases and 4 bases, with 5 bases remaining between them. As DNA, the CDR3 is TGTGCCTGGAGTGTACTGGCAGATACGCAGTATTTT. This encodes CAWSVLADTQYF.

The count of this clonotype is one. DNA for the CDR3: TGCAGCGTTCCTCTAAACGACGGGACAGTGAACTCTGGGGCCAACGTCCTGACTTTC. It encodes CSVPLNDGTVNSGANVLTF. The chain recombines TRBV29-1 with TRBJ2-6; 7 nucleotides line up with TRBD1. The CDR3 covers 19 residues. V was pared by 5 bases and J by 0 bases, with 16 bases of the junction left unmatched. The V gene's germline CDR1 is SQVTM and CDR2 ANQGSEA.

This clonotype was seen ten or more times. The V and J genes are TRBV6-5 and TRBJ1-5; D unresolved. The CDR3 is made up of 14 amino acids. The germline V gene encodes CDR1 MNHEY and CDR2 SVGAGI. V was trimmed by 6 bases and J by 0 bases, leaving 9 bases between them. The CDR3 region is CASSSDISNQPQHF. The CDR3 DNA follows: TGTGCCAGCAGCTCTGATATTAGCAATCAGCCCCAGCATTTT.